The 23 T cell receptor beta chains reported below all come from one sample, sequenced in a study of blood T cell repertoires in COVID-19. Data came from immunoSEQ multiplex PCR; TCRdb stores just in-frame clones and leaves some out. The data contain 75,000 to 90,000 clones, around four fifths of them singletons. What was sequenced was peripheral blood. The source of these receptors is a man older than 75 with active or convalescent COVID-19.

V is TRBV5-1 and J is TRBJ2-7; 10 bases agree with TRBD1. Germline V CDR1 and CDR2: SGHRS, YFSETQ. Trimming at V came to 4 bases and at J to 2 bases, leaving 3 bases not matched to a gene. The CDR3 is 14 residues long. CDR3 loop: CASSHGTGAYEQYV. As DNA, the CDR3 is TGCGCCAGCAGCCACGGGACAGGGGCCTACGAGCAGTACGTC.

The V gene is TRBV7-8, the J gene TRBJ1-2; tentatively, D is TRBD1 (6 bases). This CDR3 contains 14 residues. The germline gives CDR1 SGHVS, CDR2 FQNEAQ. The V and J ends lost 1 base and 5 bases respectively, with 11 bases between them. The CDR3 sequence is CASSLEGGVYGYTF. In DNA form, the CDR3 reads TGTGCCAGCAGCTTAGAGGGGGGGGTTTATGGCTACACCTTC.

The V call is TRBV5-1, the J call TRBJ1-4; 9 bases are shared with TRBD1. With 5 bases clipped from V and 6 bases from J, the junction kept 8 bases outside the gene matches. This CDR3 is 15 amino acids long. Germline CDR1 is SGHRS and CDR2 is YFSETQ. The CDR3, as DNA: TGCGCCAGCAGACCGCCGGGACAGGGATATGAAAAACTGTTTTTT. Encoded protein: CASRPPGQGYEKLFF.

The rearrangement uses TRBV19 and TRBJ1-2; 9 nucleotides agree with TRBD1. This CDR3 region has 15 residues. The germline V gene has CDR1 LNHDA and CDR2 SQIVND (reference sequence). V gave up 3 bases and J gave up 5 bases; unmatched junction bases: 7. The CDR3 DNA reads TGTGCCAGTAGTATCCTCGGGACAGGGTATTATGGCTACACCTTC. As protein: CASSILGTGYYGYTF.

J is TRBJ2-3 and V is TRBV10-3, with 7 bases lining up with TRBD2. This CDR3 region has 13 residues. V lost 3 bases to trimming and J lost 6 bases; unmatched junction nucleotides: 3. Germline V gene data show CDR1 as ENHRY and CDR2 as SYGVKD. In DNA, the CDR3 is TGTGCCATCAGTGACCCCGGGGGGGATACGCAGTATTTT. Protein product: CAISDPGGDTQYF.

The CDR3 loop reads CASSPGDREQETQYF. CDR3 nucleotides: TGTGCCAGCAGCCCCGGGGACAGGGAACAAGAGACCCAGTACTTC. V gene TRBV11-3 combines with J gene TRBJ2-5, with TRBD1 identical over 9 bases. The CDR3 contains 15 residues. V trimming: 5 bases; J trimming: 2 bases; junction bases outside the gene matches: 6. From germline, CDR1 is SGHNT and CDR2 YENEEA.

The V and J genes are TRBV5-1 and TRBJ2-5; D remains ambiguous. Germline CDR1 SGHRS, CDR2 YFSETQ. Trimming took 4 bases from V and 4 from J, leaving 11 bases between them. The length of the CDR3 is 13 residues. The CDR3 region has the DNA TGCGCCAGCAGCCCTCCCAGGCCAGAGACCCAGTACTTC. This sequence encodes CASSPPRPETQYF.

The gene calls are TRBV28 and TRBJ2-1; tentatively, D is TRBD1 (6 bases). CDR1 MDHEN and CDR2 SYDVKM come from the germline V gene. The V gene lost 5 bases and the J gene lost 6 bases, with 14 bases spanning the gap. This CDR3 contains 14 residues. Here the CDR3 DNA reads TGTGCCAGCAGTCCCCAAACAGGGACCAATGAGCAGTTCTTC. Encoded protein: CASSPQTGTNEQFF.

The table lists this clone with a few counts. The chain uses TRBV25-1 and TRBJ1-4; D unresolved. Trimming took off 3 bases at V and 0 bases at J, with 8 bases between the two ends. The CDR3 loop spans 15 amino acids. Germline loops: CDR1 MGHDK, CDR2 SYGVNS. The chain's CDR3 is CASSERIATNEKLFF. CDR3 DNA sequence: TGTGCCAGCAGTGAGAGGATTGCAACTAATGAAAAACTGTTTTTT.

This chain links TRBV5-5 with TRBJ2-6, with TRBD2 identical over 13 bases. From germline, CDR1 is SGHKS and CDR2 YYEKEE (reference sequence). CDR3 size: 17 residues. The J segment lost 2 bases and the V segment lost 4 bases, leaving 3 bases of the junction unmatched. The CDR3 coding sequence is TGTGCCAGCAGCCGGACTAGCGGGGGAGCTGGGGCCAACGTCCTGACTTTC. Translation gives CASSRTSGGAGANVLTF. Complete variable domain (other parts from reference TRBV5-5 and TRBJ2-6): DAGVTQSPTHLIKTRGQQVTLRCSPISGHKSVSWYQQVLGQGPQFIFQYYEKEERGRGNFPDRFSARQFPNYSSELNVNALLLGDSALYLCASSRTSGGAGANVLTFGAGSRLTVL.

This clone was seen ten or more times. The chain uses TRBV5-1 and TRBJ1-2, with D tentatively TRBD1 (5 bases). The V gene lost 0 bases and the J gene lost 6 bases, with 12 bases spanning the gap. Germline V CDR1 and CDR2: SGHRS, YFSETQ. CDR3 length equals 14 residues. The CDR3 region is CASSLASRADGYTF. In nucleotides, the CDR3 is TGCGCCAGCAGCTTGGCCTCCAGGGCCGATGGCTACACCTTC.

V and J are TRBV2 and TRBJ1-3; 8 positions agree with TRBD1. Germline V gives CDR1 SNHLY, CDR2 FYNNEI. The CDR3 loop spans 15 amino acids. V lost 1 base to trimming and J lost 4 bases; unmatched junction nucleotides: 3. The CDR3 region is CASSEGQGWGNTIYF. DNA for the CDR3: TGTGCCAGCAGTGAAGGACAGGGGTGGGGAAACACCATATATTTT.

J is TRBJ1-1 and V is TRBV27, with a possible D match to TRBD1 (6 bases). From germline, CDR1 is MNHEY and CDR2 SMNVEV (reference sequence). Deletions cut 8 bases from V and 5 bases from J, with 15 bases between. There are 13 residues in the CDR3. The CDR3 region has the DNA TGTGCCAGCTCTGACAGGTCGGGGACTGAAGCTTTCTTT. This translates into CASSDRSGTEAFF.

A single count supports this clone. Within the sample, other DNA sequences also encode this same CDR3. CDR3 bases: TGTGCCAGCAGCTTAGTCCGGGACAGGGATGAAAAACTGTTTTTT. Its protein product is CASSLVRDRDEKLFF. The chain links TRBV7-9 to TRBJ1-4; 9 bases match TRBD1. CDR1 and CDR2 from the germline V gene are SEHNR and FQNEAQ (reference sequence). There are 15 residues in the CDR3. The J segment lost 6 bases and the V segment lost 1 base, leaving 3 bases of the junction unmatched.

The chain employs TRBV6-5 and TRBJ2-7; the D gene is possibly TRBD2 (6 bases). Trimming took off 8 bases at V and 3 bases at J, with 11 bases between the two ends. CDR1 and CDR2 (germline): MNHEY, SVGAGI. The CDR3 consists of 12 residues. As DNA, the CDR3 is TGTGCCAGCGGGAGGATAAACTACGAGCAGTACGTC. Translated, it gives CASGRINYEQYV.

The chain recombines TRBV28 with TRBJ1-6; 10 bases are shared with TRBD1. The CDR3 runs 14 residues. J was trimmed by 8 bases and V by 7 bases; bases with no gene match: 5. CDR1 and CDR2 from the germline V gene are MDHEN and SYDVKM. The CDR3 coding sequence is TGTGCCAGCAACCCGGGACAGGGGTATTCACCCCTCCACTTT. It translates to CASNPGQGYSPLHF.

The rearrangement links TRBV7-6 to TRBJ2-3, with 7 bases aligning to TRBD1. The length of the CDR3 is 15 residues. Trimming cost V 5 bases and J 5 bases; bases outside gene matches: 10. CDR1 is SGHVS, CDR2 FNYEAQ, per germline. This CDR3 reads CASSTAPGGLDTQYF. The CDR3 DNA is TGTGCCAGCAGCACGGCCCCAGGGGGTTTAGATACGCAGTATTTT.

Written as DNA, the CDR3 is TGTGCCAGCAGCTCCTACCCACGGACAGGGGTTTCCACCGGGGAGCTGTTTTTT. The encoded protein is CASSSYPRTGVSTGELFF. The chain links TRBV7-8 to TRBJ2-2; 9 nucleotides agree with TRBD1. CDR3 size: 18 residues. Trimming at V came to 4 bases and at J to 4 bases, leaving 13 bases not matched to a gene. Germline CDR1 is SGHVS and CDR2 is FQNEAQ. The entire variable domain, with the rest obtained from reference TRBV7-8 and TRBJ2-2, is as follows: GAGVSQSPRYKVAKRGQDVALRCDPISGHVSLFWYQQALGQGPEFLTYFQNEAQLDKSGLPSDRFFAERPEGSVSTLKIQRTQQEDSAVYLCASSSYPRTGVSTGELFFGEGSRLTVL.

This sequence joins TRBV12-3 or TRBV12-4 and TRBJ1-1; the D is unclear. Trimming cost V 4 bases and J 7 bases, with 13 bases left between them. The CDR3 totals 13 residues. The CDR3 is CASSYVPRGEAFF. CDR3 sequence (DNA): TGTGCCAGCAGTTACGTCCCTCGGGGTGAAGCTTTCTTT.

The chain couples TRBV10-1 to TRBJ1-1; the D is unclear. The CDR3 has 12 amino acids. V was cut by 3 bases and J by 3 bases, with 5 bases left in between. Germline V gene data show CDR1 as WNHNN and CDR2 as SYGVQD (reference sequence). CDR3 in DNA: TGCGCCAGCAGTGACGGGGACACTGAAGCTTTCTTT. Its translation: CASSDGDTEAFF.

This clone was detected only a few times. The chain has TRBV10-2 and TRBJ2-3; 9 bases fit TRBD2. The CDR3 extends over 14 amino acids. Germline V gene lookup returns CDR1 WSHSY and CDR2 SAAADI. V dropped 2 bases and J dropped 4; count of bases not matched to a gene: 1. The CDR3 nucleotides read TGCGCCAGCAGTGAGGCGGGAGGGGCAGATACGCAGTATTTT. Protein: CASSEAGGADTQYF.

This rearrangement joins TRBV4-1 to TRBJ1-1, with D perhaps matching TRBD1 (5 bases). CDR3 length: 16 residues. CDR1 and CDR2 from the germline V gene are MGHRA and YSYEKL. Trimming removed 4 bases at V and 0 bases at J, with 15 bases between. CDR3 region: CASSLGRTTMNTEAFF. CDR3 bases: TGCGCCAGCAGCCTCGGACGGACAACTATGAACACTGAAGCTTTCTTT.

V usage is TRBV18 and J usage is TRBJ1-5; D is ambiguous. Germline loops: CDR1 KGHSH, CDR2 LQKENI. The CDR3 is 15 residues long. V lost 3 bases and J lost 3, with 12 bases in between. The CDR3 protein is CASSPFGQTNQPQHF. CDR3 DNA sequence: TGTGCCAGCTCACCGTTTGGGCAGACCAATCAGCCCCAGCATTTT.